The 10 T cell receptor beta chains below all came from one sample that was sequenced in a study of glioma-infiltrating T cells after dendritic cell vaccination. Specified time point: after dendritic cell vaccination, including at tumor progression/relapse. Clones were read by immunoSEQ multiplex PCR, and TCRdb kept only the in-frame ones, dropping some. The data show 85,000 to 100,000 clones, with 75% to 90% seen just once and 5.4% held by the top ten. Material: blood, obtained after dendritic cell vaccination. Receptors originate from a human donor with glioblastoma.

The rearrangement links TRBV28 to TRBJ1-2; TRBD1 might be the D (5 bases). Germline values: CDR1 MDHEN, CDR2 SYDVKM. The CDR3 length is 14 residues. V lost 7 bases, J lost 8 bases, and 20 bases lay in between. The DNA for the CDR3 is TGTGCCAGCACCCTCTCCTGGACACGTGGAGGCTACACCTTC. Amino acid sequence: CASTLSWTRGGYTF.

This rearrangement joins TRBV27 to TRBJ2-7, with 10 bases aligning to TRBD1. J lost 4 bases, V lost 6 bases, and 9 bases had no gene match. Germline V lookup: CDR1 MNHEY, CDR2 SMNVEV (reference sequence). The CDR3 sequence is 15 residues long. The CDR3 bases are TGTGCCAGCAGCAAAACGGACAGGGGGGCATACGAGCAGTACTTC. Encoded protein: CASSKTDRGAYEQYF.

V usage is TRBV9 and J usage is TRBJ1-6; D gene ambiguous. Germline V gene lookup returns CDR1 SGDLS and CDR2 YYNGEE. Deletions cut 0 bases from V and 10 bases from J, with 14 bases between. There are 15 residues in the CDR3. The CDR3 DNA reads TGTGCCAGCAGCGTAGTTGCTGAGGGAAGGTCACCCCTCCACTTT. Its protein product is CASSVVAEGRSPLHF.

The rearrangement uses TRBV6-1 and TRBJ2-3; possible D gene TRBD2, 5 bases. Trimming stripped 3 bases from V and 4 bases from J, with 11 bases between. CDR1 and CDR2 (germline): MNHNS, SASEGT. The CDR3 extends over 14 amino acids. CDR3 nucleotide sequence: TGTGCCAGCAGTGAGAGGCTAGCAGCAGATACGCAGTATTTT. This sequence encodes CASSERLAADTQYF.

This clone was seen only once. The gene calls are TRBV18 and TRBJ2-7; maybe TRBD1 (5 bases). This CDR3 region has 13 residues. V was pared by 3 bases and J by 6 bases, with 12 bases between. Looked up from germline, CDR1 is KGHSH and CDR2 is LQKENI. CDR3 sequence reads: CASSPIQGSEQYF. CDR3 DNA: TGTGCCAGCTCACCCATCCAGGGTAGCGAGCAGTACTTC.

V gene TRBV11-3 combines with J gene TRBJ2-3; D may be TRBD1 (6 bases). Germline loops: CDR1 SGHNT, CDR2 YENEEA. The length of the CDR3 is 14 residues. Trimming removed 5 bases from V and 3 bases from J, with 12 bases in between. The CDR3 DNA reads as TGTGCCAGCAGCCACACAGGGTCAACAGATACGCAGTATTTT. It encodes CASSHTGSTDTQYF.

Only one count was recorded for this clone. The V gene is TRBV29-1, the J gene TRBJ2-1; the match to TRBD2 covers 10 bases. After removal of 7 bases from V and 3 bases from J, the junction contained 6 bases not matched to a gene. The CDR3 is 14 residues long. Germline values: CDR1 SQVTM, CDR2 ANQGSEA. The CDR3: CSASGTSDYNEQFF. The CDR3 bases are TGCAGCGCCTCCGGGACTAGCGACTACAATGAGCAGTTCTTC.

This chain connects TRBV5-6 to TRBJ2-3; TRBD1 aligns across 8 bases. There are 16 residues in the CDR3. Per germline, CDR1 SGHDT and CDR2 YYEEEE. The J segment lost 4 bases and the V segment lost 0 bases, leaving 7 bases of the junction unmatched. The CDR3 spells CASSLGGTGGSDTQYF. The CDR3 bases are TGTGCCAGCAGCTTGGGGGGAACAGGGGGATCAGATACGCAGTATTTT.

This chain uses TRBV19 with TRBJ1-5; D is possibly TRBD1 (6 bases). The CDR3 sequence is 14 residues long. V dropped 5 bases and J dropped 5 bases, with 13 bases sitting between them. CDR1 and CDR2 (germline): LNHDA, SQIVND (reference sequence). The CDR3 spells CASSPRDTDQPQHF. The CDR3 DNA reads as TGTGCCAGTAGTCCACGGGACACCGATCAGCCCCAGCATTTT.

The CDR3 loop is CASSHVTEKNSPLHF. CDR3 nucleotides: TGTGCCAGCAGCCACGTGACGGAGAAAAATTCACCCCTCCACTTT. This chain connects TRBV4-2 to TRBJ1-6; D is unresolved. Between the trimmed V and J ends, which lost 3 bases and 7 bases, there was a span of 13 bases. The CDR3 has 15 amino acids. The germline V gene encodes CDR1 LGHNA and CDR2 YNFKEQ.